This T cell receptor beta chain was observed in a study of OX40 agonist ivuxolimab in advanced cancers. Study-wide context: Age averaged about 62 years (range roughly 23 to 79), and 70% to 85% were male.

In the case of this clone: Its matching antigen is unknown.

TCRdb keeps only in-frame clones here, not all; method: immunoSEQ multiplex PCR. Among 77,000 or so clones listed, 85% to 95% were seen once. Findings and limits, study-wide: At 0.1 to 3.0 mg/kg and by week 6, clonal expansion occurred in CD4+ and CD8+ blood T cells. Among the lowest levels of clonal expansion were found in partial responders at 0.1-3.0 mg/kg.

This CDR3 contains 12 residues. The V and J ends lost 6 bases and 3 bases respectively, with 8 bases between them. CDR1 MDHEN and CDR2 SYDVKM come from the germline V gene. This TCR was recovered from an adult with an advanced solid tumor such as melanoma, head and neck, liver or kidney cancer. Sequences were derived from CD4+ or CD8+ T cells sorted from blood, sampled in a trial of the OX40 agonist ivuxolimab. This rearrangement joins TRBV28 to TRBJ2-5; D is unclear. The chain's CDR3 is CASSTSEETQYF. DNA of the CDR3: TGTGCCAGCAGCACTTCCGAAGAGACCCAGTACTTC.